Below are 3 T cell receptor beta chains sequenced from a single sample in a study of T cell changes during pregnancy in multiple sclerosis. Clones were sequenced by immunoSEQ multiplex PCR, and TCRdb holds only the in-frame ones, with some missing. The sample yields roughly 32,000 clones, more than 75% seen once. This sample comprised CD4+ T cells from peripheral blood mononuclear cells, obtained in the second trimester of pregnancy. The source of these receptors is a female donor in good health, enrolled as a control in a pregnancy study.

The V call is TRBV10-3, the J call TRBJ1-1, with 9 bases matching TRBD1. This CDR3 region has 13 residues. Trimming removed 8 bases from V and 1 base from J; junction bases left unmatched: 2. The germline CDR1 and CDR2 sequences are ENHRY and SYGVKD. Here the CDR3 DNA reads TGTGCCATCGCGACAGGGGGGAACACTGAAGCTTTCTTT. Encoded protein: CAIATGGNTEAFF.

V gene TRBV10-3 combines with J gene TRBJ1-3; D is undetermined. This CDR3 is 14 amino acids long. CDR1 is ENHRY and CDR2 is SYGVKD in the germline V gene. V lost 3 bases, J lost 0 bases, and 6 bases lay in between. CDR3 sequence (DNA): TGTGCCATCAGTGAATCTAACTCTGGAAACACCATATATTTT. Translating it yields CAISESNSGNTIYF.

This chain links TRBV6-6 with TRBJ2-7, with 8 nucleotides matching TRBD2. This CDR3 spans 16 amino acids. V lost 4 bases and J lost 4; bases outside the gene matches: 12. The germline V gene encodes CDR1 MNHNY and CDR2 SVGAGI (reference sequence). CDR3 sequence (DNA): TGTGCCAGCAGTTCCCTCCCATGGCGCGGGGGGTACGAGCAGTACTTC. It yields the protein CASSSLPWRGGYEQYF.